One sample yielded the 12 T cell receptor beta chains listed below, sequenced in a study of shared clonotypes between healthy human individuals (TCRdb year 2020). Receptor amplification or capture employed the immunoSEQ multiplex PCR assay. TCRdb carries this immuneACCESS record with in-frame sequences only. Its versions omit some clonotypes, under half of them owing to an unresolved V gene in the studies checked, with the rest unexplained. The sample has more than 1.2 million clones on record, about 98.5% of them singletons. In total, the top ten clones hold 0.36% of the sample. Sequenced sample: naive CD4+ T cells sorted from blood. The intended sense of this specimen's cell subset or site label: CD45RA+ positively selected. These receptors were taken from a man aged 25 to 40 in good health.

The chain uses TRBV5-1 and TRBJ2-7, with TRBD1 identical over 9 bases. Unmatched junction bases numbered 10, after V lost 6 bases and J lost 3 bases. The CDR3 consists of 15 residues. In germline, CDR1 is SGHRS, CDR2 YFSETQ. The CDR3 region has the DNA TGCGCCAGCACCCCCACAGGGGGCTTGATCTACGAGCAGTACTTC. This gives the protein CASTPTGGLIYEQYF.

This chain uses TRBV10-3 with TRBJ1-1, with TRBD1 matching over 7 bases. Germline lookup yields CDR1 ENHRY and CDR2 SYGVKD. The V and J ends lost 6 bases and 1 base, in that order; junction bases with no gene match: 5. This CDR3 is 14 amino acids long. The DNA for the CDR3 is TGTGCCATCAGAGCAGGGGGTCAGAACACTGAAGCTTTCTTT. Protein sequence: CAIRAGGQNTEAFF.

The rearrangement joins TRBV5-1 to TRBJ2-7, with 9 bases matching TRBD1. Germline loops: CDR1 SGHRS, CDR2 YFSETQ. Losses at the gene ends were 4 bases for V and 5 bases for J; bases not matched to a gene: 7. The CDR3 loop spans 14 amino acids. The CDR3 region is CASSKVDRGNEQYF. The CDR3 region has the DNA TGCGCCAGCAGCAAGGTGGACAGGGGAAACGAGCAGTACTTC.

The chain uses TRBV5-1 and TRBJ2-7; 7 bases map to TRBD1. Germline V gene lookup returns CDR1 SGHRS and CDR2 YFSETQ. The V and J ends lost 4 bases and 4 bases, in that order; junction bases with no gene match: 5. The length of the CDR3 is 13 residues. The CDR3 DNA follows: TGCGCCAGCAGCGGACGACAGGGATACGAGCAGTACTTC. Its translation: CASSGRQGYEQYF. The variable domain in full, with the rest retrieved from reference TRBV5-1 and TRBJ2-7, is KAGVTQTPRYLIKTRGQQVTLSCSPISGHRSVSWYQQTPGQGLQFLFEYFSETQRNKGNFPGRFSGRQFSNSRSEMNVSTLELGDSALYLCASSGRQGYEQYFGPGTRLTVT.

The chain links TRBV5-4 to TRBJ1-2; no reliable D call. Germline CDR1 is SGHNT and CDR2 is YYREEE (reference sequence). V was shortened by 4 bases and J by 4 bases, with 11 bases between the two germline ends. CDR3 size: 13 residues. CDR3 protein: CASSVDGPYGYTF. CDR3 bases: TGTGCCAGCAGCGTCGACGGACCCTATGGCTACACCTTC.

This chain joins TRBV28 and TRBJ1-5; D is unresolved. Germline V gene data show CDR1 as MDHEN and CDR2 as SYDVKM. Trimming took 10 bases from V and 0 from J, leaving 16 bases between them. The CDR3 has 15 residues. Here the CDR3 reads CATDRREFSNQPQHF. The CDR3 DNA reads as TGTGCCACCGACCGAAGGGAGTTTAGCAATCAGCCCCAGCATTTT.

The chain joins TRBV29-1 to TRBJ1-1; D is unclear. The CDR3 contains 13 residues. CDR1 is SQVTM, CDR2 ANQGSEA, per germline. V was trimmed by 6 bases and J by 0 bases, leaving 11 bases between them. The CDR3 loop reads CSVWTVMNTEAFF. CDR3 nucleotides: TGCAGCGTGTGGACGGTTATGAACACTGAAGCTTTCTTT.

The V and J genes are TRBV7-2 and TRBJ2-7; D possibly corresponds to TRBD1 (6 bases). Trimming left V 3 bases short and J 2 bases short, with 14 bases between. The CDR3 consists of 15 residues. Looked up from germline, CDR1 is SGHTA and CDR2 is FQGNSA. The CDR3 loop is CASSLSGQSTYEQYF. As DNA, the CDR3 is TGTGCCAGCAGCTTGTCGGGACAATCAACCTACGAGCAGTACTTC.

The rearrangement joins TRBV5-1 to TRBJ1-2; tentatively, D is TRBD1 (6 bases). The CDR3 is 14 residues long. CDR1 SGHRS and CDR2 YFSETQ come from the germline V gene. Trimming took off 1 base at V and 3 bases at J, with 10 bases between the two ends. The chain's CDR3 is CASSLWTADYGYTF. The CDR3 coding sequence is TGCGCCAGCAGCTTGTGGACAGCCGACTATGGCTACACCTTC.

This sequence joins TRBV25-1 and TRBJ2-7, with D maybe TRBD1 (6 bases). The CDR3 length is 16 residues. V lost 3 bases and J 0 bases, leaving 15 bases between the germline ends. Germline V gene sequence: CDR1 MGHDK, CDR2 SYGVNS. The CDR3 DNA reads TGTGCCAGCAGTGATACAGGGTCATATGCCTCCTACGAGCAGTACTTC. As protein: CASSDTGSYASYEQYF.

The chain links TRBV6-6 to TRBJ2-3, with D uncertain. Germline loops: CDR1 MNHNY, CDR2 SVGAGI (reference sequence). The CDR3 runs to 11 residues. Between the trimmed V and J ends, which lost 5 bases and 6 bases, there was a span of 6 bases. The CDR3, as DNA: TGTGCCAGCAGTCCAAAGGATACGCAGTATTTT. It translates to CASSPKDTQYF.

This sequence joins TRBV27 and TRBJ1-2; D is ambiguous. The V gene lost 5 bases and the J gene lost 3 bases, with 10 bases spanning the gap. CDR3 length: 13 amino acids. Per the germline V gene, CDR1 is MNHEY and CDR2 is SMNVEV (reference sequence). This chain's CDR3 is CASSTRDHYGYTF. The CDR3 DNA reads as TGTGCCAGCAGTACCCGGGATCACTATGGCTACACCTTC.